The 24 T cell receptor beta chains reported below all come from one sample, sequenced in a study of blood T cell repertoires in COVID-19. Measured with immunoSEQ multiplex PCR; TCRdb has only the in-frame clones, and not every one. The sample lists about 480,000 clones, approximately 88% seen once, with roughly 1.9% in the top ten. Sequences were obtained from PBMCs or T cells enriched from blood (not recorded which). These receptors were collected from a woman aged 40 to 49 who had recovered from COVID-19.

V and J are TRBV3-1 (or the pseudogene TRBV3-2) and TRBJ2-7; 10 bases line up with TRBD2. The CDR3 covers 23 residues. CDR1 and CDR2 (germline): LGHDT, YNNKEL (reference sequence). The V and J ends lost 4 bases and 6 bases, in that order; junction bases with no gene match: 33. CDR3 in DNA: TGTGCCAGCAGCCTCCTAAACCTCGCGGGAGACAGGGATAGACTAGCGGGCTCACTCGAGCAGTACTTC. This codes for CASSLLNLAGDRDRLAGSLEQYF.

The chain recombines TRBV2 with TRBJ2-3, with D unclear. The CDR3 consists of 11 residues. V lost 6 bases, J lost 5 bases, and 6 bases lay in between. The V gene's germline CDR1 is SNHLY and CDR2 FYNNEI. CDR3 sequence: CASSRLDTQYF. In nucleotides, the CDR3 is TGTGCCAGCAGCCGACTAGATACGCAGTATTTT.

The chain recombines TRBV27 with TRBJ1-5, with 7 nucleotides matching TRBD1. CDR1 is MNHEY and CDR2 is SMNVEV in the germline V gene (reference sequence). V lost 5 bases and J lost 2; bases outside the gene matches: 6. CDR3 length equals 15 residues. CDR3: CASSINRGGNQPQHF. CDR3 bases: TGTGCCAGCAGTATCAACAGGGGTGGCAATCAGCCCCAGCATTTT.

The chain's CDR3 is CASSTGTVNTEAFF. CDR3 DNA sequence: TGTGCCAGCTCAACGGGTACGGTGAACACTGAAGCTTTCTTT. The chain joins TRBV18 to TRBJ1-1; unclear D gene. V lost 5 bases and J 0 bases, leaving 10 bases between the germline ends. This CDR3 region has 14 residues. CDR1 KGHSH and CDR2 LQKENI come from the germline V gene.

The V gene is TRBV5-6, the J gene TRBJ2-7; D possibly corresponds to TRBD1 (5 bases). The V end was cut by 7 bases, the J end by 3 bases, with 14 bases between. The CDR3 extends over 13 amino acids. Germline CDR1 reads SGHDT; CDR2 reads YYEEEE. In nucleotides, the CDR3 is TGTGCCAGCGAAGGAAAGACAGACTACGAGCAGTACTTC. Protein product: CASEGKTDYEQYF.

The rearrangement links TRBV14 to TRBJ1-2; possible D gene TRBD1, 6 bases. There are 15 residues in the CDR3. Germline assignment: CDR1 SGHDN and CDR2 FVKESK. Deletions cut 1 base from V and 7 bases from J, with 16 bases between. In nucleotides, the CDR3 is TGTGCCAGCAGCCAAGCGGGGGGCGCTACTTCTGGCTACACCTTC. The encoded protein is CASSQAGGATSGYTF.

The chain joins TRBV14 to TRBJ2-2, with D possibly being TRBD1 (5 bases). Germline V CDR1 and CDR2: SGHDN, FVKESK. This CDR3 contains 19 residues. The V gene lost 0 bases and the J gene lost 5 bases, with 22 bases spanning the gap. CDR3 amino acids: CASSQDLTDIPGRTGELFF. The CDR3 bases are TGTGCCAGCAGCCAAGACTTGACGGACATACCGGGTAGGACCGGGGAGCTGTTTTTT.

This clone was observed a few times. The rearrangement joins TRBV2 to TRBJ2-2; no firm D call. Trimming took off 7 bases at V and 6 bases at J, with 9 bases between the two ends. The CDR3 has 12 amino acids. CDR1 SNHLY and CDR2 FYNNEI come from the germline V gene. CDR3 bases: TGTGCCAGCACCCCGACTTCCGGGGAGCTGTTTTTT. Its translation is CASTPTSGELFF.

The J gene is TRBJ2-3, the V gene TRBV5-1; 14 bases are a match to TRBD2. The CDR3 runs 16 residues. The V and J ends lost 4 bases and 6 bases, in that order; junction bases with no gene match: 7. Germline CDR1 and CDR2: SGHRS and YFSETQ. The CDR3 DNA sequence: TGCGCCAGCAGCCAGGGACTAGCGGGAGTGGGGGATACGCAGTATTTT. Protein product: CASSQGLAGVGDTQYF. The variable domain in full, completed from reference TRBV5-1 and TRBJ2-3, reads KAGVTQTPRYLIKTRGQQVTLSCSPISGHRSVSWYQQTPGQGLQFLFEYFSETQRNKGNFPGRFSGRQFSNSRSEMNVSTLELGDSALYLCASSQGLAGVGDTQYFGPGTRLTVL.

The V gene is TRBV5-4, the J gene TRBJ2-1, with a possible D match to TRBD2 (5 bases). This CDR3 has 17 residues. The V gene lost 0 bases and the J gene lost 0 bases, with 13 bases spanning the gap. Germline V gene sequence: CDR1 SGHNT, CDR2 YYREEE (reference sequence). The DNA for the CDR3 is TGTGCCAGCAGCTTGGGACCAGGAGGCCTCTCCTACAATGAGCAGTTCTTC. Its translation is CASSLGPGGLSYNEQFF.

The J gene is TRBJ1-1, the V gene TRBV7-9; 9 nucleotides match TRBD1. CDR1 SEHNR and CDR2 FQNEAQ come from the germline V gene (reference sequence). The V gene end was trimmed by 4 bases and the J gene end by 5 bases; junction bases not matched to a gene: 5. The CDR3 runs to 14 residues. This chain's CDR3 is CASSSRTGVTEAFF. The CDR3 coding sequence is TGTGCCAGCAGCTCCCGGACAGGGGTTACTGAAGCTTTCTTT.

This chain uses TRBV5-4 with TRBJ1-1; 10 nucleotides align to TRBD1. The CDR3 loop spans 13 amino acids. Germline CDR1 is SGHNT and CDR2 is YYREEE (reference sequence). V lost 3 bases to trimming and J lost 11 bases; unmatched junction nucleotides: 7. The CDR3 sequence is CASSSLGQGKAFF. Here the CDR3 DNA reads TGTGCCAGCAGCTCCCTGGGACAGGGGAAGGCTTTCTTT.

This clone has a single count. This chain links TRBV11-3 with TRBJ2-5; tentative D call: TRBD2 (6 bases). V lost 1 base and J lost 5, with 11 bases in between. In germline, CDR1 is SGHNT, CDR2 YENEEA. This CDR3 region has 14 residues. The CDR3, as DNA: TGTGCCAGCAGCTTAGCACGGGAGCGCGAGACCCAGTACTTC. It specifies CASSLARERETQYF.

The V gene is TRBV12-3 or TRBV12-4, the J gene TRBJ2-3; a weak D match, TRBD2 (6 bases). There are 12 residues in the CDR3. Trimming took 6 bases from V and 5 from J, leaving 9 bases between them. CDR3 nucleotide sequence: TGTGCCAGCAGGAGACTAGTAGATACGCAGTATTTT. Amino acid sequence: CASRRLVDTQYF.

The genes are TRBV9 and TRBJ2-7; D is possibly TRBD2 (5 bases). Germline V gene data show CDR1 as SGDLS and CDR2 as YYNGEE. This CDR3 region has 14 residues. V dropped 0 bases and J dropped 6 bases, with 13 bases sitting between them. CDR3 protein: CASSVEAVNREQYF. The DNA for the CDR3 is TGTGCCAGCAGCGTAGAAGCGGTGAACCGCGAGCAGTACTTC. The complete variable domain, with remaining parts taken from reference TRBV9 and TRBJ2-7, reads DSGVTQTPKHLITATGQRVTLRCSPRSGDLSVYWYQQSLDQGLQFLIQYYNGEERAKGNILERFSAQQFPDLHSELNLSSLELGDSALYFCASSVEAVNREQYFGPGTRLTVT.

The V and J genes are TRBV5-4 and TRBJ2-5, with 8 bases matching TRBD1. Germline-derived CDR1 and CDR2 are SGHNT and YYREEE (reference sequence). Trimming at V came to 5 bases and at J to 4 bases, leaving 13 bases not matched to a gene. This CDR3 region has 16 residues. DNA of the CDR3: TGTGCCAGCAGTATTCCGCAGGGGGCCGGGGGAGAGACCCAGTACTTC. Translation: CASSIPQGAGGETQYF.

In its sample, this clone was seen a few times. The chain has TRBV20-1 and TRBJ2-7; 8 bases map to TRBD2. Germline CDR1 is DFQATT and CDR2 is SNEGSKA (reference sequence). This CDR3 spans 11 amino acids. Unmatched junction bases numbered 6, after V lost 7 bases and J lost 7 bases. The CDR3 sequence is CSVGLAREQYF. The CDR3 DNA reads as TGCAGTGTTGGACTAGCACGTGAGCAGTACTTC.

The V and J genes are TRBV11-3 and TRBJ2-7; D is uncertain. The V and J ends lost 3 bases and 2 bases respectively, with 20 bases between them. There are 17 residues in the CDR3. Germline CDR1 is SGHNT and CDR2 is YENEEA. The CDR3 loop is CASSFLWVSGIPYEQYF. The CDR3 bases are TGTGCCAGCAGCTTTTTATGGGTCTCAGGAATCCCCTACGAGCAGTACTTC.

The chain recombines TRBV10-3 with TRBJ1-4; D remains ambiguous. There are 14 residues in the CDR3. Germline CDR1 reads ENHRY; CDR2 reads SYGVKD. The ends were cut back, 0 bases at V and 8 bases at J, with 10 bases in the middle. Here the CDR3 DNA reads TGTGCCATCAGTGAGTCGATCGAAGCCGAAAAACTGTTTTTT. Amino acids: CAISESIEAEKLFF.

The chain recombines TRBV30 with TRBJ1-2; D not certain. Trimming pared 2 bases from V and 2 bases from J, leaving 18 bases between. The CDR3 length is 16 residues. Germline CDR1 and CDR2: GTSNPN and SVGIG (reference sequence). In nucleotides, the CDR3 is TGTGCCTGGAGTACCTGGGCAGCTAGCTCGAACTATGGCTACACCTTC. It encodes CAWSTWAASSNYGYTF. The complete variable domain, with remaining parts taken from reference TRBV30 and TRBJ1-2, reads SQTIHQWPATLVQPVGSPLSLECTVEGTSNPNLYWYRQAAGRGLQLLFYSVGIGQISSEVPQNLSASRPQDRQFILSSKKLLLSDSGFYLCAWSTWAASSNYGYTFGSGTRLTVV.

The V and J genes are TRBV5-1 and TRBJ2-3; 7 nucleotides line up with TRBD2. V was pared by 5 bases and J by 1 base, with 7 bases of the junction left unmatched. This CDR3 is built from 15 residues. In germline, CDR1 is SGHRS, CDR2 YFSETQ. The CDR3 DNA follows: TGCGCCAGCAGGGCTAGCGGCTCTGGCACAGATACGCAGTATTTT. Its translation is CASRASGSGTDTQYF. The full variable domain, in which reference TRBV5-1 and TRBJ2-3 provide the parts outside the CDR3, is KAGVTQTPRYLIKTRGQQVTLSCSPISGHRSVSWYQQTPGQGLQFLFEYFSETQRNKGNFPGRFSGRQFSNSRSEMNVSTLELGDSALYLCASRASGSGTDTQYFGPGTRLTVL.

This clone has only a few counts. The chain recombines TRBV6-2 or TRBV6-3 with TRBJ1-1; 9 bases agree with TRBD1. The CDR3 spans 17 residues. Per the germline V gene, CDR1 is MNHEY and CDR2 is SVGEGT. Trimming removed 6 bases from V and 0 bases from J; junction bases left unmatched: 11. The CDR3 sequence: CASSRRGQGTMNTEAFF. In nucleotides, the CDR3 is TGTGCCAGCAGCCGCCGCGGACAGGGGACTATGAACACTGAAGCTTTCTTT.

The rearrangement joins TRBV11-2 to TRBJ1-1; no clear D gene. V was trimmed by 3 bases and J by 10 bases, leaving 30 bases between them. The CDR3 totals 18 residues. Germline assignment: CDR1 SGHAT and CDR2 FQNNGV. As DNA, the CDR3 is TGTGCCAGCAGCTTTTTATTCGGAGACGGTCGGACTAGTTTGGCAGCTTTCTTT. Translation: CASSFLFGDGRTSLAAFF. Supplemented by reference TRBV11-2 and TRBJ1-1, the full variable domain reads EAGVAQSPRYKIIEKRQSVAFWCNPISGHATLYWYQQILGQGPKLLIQFQNNGVVDDSQLPKDRFSAERLKGVDSTLKIQPAKLEDSAVYLCASSFLFGDGRTSLAAFFGQGTRLTVV.

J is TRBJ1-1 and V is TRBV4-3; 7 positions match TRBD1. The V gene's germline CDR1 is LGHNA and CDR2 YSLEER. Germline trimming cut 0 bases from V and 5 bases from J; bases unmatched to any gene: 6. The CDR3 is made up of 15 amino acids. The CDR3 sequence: CASSQDRTGRTEAFF. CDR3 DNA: TGCGCCAGCAGCCAAGATCGGACAGGTAGGACTGAAGCTTTCTTT.